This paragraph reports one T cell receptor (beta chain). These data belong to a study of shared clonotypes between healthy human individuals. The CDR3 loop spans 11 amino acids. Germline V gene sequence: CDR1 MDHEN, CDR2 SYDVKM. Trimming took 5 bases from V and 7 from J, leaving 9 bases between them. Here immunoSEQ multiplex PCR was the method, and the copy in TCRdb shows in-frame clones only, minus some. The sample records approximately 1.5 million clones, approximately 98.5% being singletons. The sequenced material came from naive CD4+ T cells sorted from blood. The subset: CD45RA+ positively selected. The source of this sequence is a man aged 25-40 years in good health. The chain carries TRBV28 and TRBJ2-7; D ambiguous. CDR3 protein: CASSENREQYF. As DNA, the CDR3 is TGTGCCAGCAGTGAAAACAGAGAGCAGTACTTC.